This T cell receptor beta chain was sequenced for a study of regulatory T cells in long-lasting Graves disease. Study results and limitations: Owing to a sample size that was small, accuracy may have been reduced. Persistent disease was associated with favored TRBV28 usage and with favored use of TRBJ1-2 and TRBJ2-5.

The CDR3 spans 13 residues. Germline CDR1 and CDR2: SEHNR and FQNEAQ (reference sequence). Unmatched junction bases numbered 9, after V lost 11 bases and J lost 6 bases. Combining iRepertoire HTBI primers with Arm-PCR of CDR3 regions, the authors built TCR beta libraries. MiXCR was run by TCRdb on the multiplex PCR reads, yielding one entry per CDR3 protein. The table includes some 600,000 distinct CDR3 sequences, about 16% detected once. The sample's time point: newly diagnosed GD, antithyroid drugs for less than 3 months. Generation of the TCR library employed RNA extracted from PBMCs. This clonotype was counted only a few times. Its antigen is not identified. The data also belong to a second study, concerning T cells in Graves' hyperthyroidism and ophthalmopathy. That report adds: The blood repertoire included most of the expanded thyroid clonotypes above 0.001.

Sequenced material: peripheral blood mononuclear cells (PBMCs), taken at new diagnosis, from a patient treated with antithyroid drugs. The TCR sequence derives from a man between 18 and 29 years old with Graves disease. This sequence joins TRBV7-9 and TRBJ2-7, with 11 bases aligning to TRBD1. Here the CDR3 reads CAAQDRGLIEQYF. Written as DNA, the CDR3 is TGTGCCGCTCAGGACAGGGGGCTTATCGAGCAGTACTTC.